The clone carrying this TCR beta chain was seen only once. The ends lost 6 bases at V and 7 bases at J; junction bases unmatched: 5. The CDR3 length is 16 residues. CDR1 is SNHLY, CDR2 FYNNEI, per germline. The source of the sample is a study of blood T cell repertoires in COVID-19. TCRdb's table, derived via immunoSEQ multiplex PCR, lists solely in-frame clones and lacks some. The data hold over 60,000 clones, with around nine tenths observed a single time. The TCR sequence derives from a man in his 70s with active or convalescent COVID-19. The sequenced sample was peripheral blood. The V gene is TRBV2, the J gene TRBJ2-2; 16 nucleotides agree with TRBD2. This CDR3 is CASSTGTSGRVGELFF. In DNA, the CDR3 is TGTGCCAGCAGCACCGGGACTAGCGGGAGGGTCGGGGAGCTGTTTTTT.